This T cell receptor (beta chain) appears in the sequencing data of a study of blood T cell repertoires in COVID-19. Sequencing was performed with immunoSEQ multiplex PCR; in TCRdb, only in-frame clones are kept and a portion is missing. The sample includes 300,000 to 450,000 clones, roughly four fifths seen only once; the top ten take 0.85% to 1.3%. V was clipped by 6 bases and J by 8 bases, with 17 bases between them. CDR3 length: 14 residues. Germline values: CDR1 LNHDA, CDR2 SQIVND (reference sequence). The sample holds one count of this clone. Material: peripheral blood. The clonotype comes from a human donor with acute or convalescent COVID-19. The donor label of this sample is uncertain. The rearrangement joins TRBV19 to TRBJ2-1; no clear D. CDR3 nucleotides: TGTGCCAGTAGCCTCTCGAGTCTCCGGGATGAGCAGTTCTTC. The encoded protein is CASSLSSLRDEQFF.